This entry lists 20 T cell receptor beta chains sequenced from one sample in a study of cytotoxic CD8 clonotypes in ibrutinib-treated CLL. Using immunoSEQ multiplex PCR, the repertoire was profiled, and TCRdb retains in-frame clones only, with some absent. The table has approximately 47,000 clones, about three fifths seen once. The material sequenced was PBMCs, taken after 24 months of ibrutinib treatment. These receptor sequences come from a human donor with chronic lymphocytic leukemia.

The rearrangement links TRBV6-1 to TRBJ1-2; TRBD1 might be the D (5 bases). Trimming left V 2 bases short and J 8 bases short, with 12 bases between. Germline lookup yields CDR1 MNHNS and CDR2 SASEGT. The CDR3 has 13 residues. The CDR3 loop reads CASSERGAGGYTF. CDR3 DNA: TGTGCCAGCAGTGAAAGAGGGGCGGGGGGCTACACCTTC.

Worth noting for this clone: This same CDR3 is encoded by further DNA sequences in the sample. Written as DNA, the CDR3 is TGTGCCAGCAGCCTCGGACTCACTGACACAGATACGCAGTATTTT. Its protein product is CASSLGLTDTDTQYF. This chain joins TRBV5-4 and TRBJ2-3, with TRBD2 as a possible D gene (5 bases). This CDR3 region has 15 residues. Germline-derived CDR1 and CDR2 are SGHNT and YYREEE (reference sequence). V shed 4 bases and J shed 2 bases, with 14 bases lying between them.

This sequence joins TRBV27 and TRBJ1-1, with D perhaps TRBD1 (5 bases). The CDR3 contains 14 residues. Trimming shortened V by 10 bases and J by 3 bases, and 18 bases separated the two germline ends. Germline V gene data show CDR1 as MNHEY and CDR2 as SMNVEV (reference sequence). In DNA, the CDR3 is TGTGCCACCCCGAGAGGGGCGCAGGACACTGAAGCTTTCTTT. It specifies CATPRGAQDTEAFF.

The rearrangement uses TRBV5-1 and TRBJ2-5; 9 nucleotides match TRBD2. V lost 0 bases and J lost 3; bases outside the gene matches: 3. Germline values: CDR1 SGHRS, CDR2 YFSETQ. The CDR3 has 15 residues. As DNA, the CDR3 is TGCGCCAGCAGCTTGGTTGCTAGCGGGGAAGAGACCCAGTACTTC. Residues: CASSLVASGEETQYF.

This clone was counted many times. The chain combines TRBV10-3 with TRBJ1-1, with D unclear. Trimming left V 0 bases short and J 2 bases short, with 4 bases between. CDR3 size: 13 residues. Germline CDR1 and CDR2: ENHRY and SYGVKD. The CDR3 sequence: CAISESGNTEAFF. In DNA form, the CDR3 reads TGTGCCATCAGTGAGTCGGGTAACACTGAAGCTTTCTTT.

The chain carries TRBV21-1 and TRBJ2-7; TRBD2 is the table's D call and was not checked against the DNA. TRBV21-1 is classified as a pseudogene. The CDR3 has 13 amino acids. CDR3 nucleotides: TGTGCCAGCCCTCGACCGGGTCCCTACGAGCAGTACTTC. Protein sequence: CASPRPGPYEQYF.

The sample holds a few counts of this clone. The rearrangement links TRBV4-2 to TRBJ2-1, with TRBD2 matching over 7 bases. V shed 4 bases, J shed 10 bases, and the junction held 13 bases outside the gene matches. The CDR3 totals 15 residues. Looked up from germline, CDR1 is LGHNA and CDR2 is YNFKEQ. DNA for the CDR3: TGTGCCAGCAGCCTCTCGGGACTACAAAACGGGGAGCAGTTCTTC. Its protein product is CASSLSGLQNGEQFF.

CDR3 sequence reads: CASRLQGAREQYF. Written as DNA, the CDR3 is TGTGCCAGCAGGCTCCAGGGGGCACGCGAGCAGTACTTC. This chain connects TRBV6-1 to TRBJ2-7; 8 positions agree with TRBD1. The V segment lost 6 bases and the J segment 6 bases; nucleotides outside the gene matches: 7. Germline V gene sequence: CDR1 MNHNS, CDR2 SASEGT. The CDR3 spans 13 residues.

The chain recombines TRBV6-1 with TRBJ1-6; 11 positions agree with TRBD1. There are 15 residues in the CDR3. The germline CDR1 and CDR2 sequences are MNHNS and SASEGT. Trimming removed 6 bases from V and 13 bases from J; junction bases left unmatched: 11. CDR3 sequence reads: CASSPRDRGFGPLHF. The CDR3 coding sequence is TGTGCCAGCAGCCCCCGGGACAGGGGGTTTGGTCCCCTCCACTTT.

The rearrangement joins TRBV7-8 to TRBJ1-1, with a weak D call TRBD1 (6 bases). This CDR3 spans 13 amino acids. Germline V gene data show CDR1 as SGHVS and CDR2 as FQNEAQ. The V and J ends lost 2 bases and 3 bases respectively, with 7 bases between them. CDR3 protein: CASSLQGYTEAFF. As DNA, the CDR3 is TGTGCCAGCAGCTTACAGGGGTACACTGAAGCTTTCTTT. Full variable domain (remainder filled in from reference TRBV7-8 and TRBJ1-1): GAGVSQSPRYKVAKRGQDVALRCDPISGHVSLFWYQQALGQGPEFLTYFQNEAQLDKSGLPSDRFFAERPEGSVSTLKIQRTQQEDSAVYLCASSLQGYTEAFFGQGTRLTVV.

This clone was detected a few times. V is TRBV5-1 and J is TRBJ1-2; the D is unclear. The CDR3 spans 13 residues. Germline values: CDR1 SGHRS, CDR2 YFSETQ. The V end lost 0 bases, the J end lost 8 bases, and 11 bases lay between the germline ends. CDR3 coding DNA: TGCGCCAGCAGCTTGGCGGGTGTGGAGGGCTACACCTTC. Residues: CASSLAGVEGYTF.

The genes are TRBV7-8 and TRBJ2-5; 7 bases are a match to TRBD1. The CDR3 is 14 amino acids. Germline lookup yields CDR1 SGHVS and CDR2 FQNEAQ. The V gene end was trimmed by 2 bases and the J gene end by 4 bases; junction bases not matched to a gene: 4. The chain's CDR3 is CASSLRDSSETQYF. As DNA, the CDR3 is TGTGCCAGCAGCTTAAGGGACAGTTCAGAGACCCAGTACTTC.

This clone was counted a few times. The rearrangement uses TRBV5-1 and TRBJ1-5; D uncertain. CDR3 length: 15 residues. The germline CDR1 and CDR2 sequences are SGHRS and YFSETQ. V dropped 0 bases and J dropped 4 bases, with 11 bases sitting between them. CDR3 DNA: TGCGCCAGCAGCTTGGGGTCCGGGGATAATCAGCCCCAGCATTTT. Translated, it gives CASSLGSGDNQPQHF.

This sequence joins TRBV7-9 and TRBJ1-1; 8 positions agree with TRBD1. The V gene's germline CDR1 is SEHNR and CDR2 FQNEAQ (reference sequence). With 6 bases clipped from V and 1 base from J, the junction kept 4 bases outside the gene matches. This CDR3 is 14 amino acids long. In DNA, the CDR3 is TGTGCCAGCAGGTCGGACAGGGCGAACACTGAAGCTTTCTTT. Its protein is CASRSDRANTEAFF.

The rearrangement joins TRBV5-1 to TRBJ1-3; the D gene is possibly TRBD1 (5 bases). Germline-derived CDR1 and CDR2 are SGHRS and YFSETQ. The CDR3 runs 12 residues. V lost 4 bases, J lost 8 bases, and 10 bases lay in between. CDR3 amino acids: CASSPTGDTIYF. CDR3 DNA sequence: TGCGCCAGCAGCCCGACGGGGGACACCATATATTTT.

This rearrangement joins TRBV2 to TRBJ2-3, with TRBD1 identical over 7 bases. Germline V CDR1 and CDR2: SNHLY, FYNNEI. Unmatched junction bases numbered 5, after V lost 5 bases and J lost 0 bases. The CDR3 runs 15 residues. CDR3 residues: CASSSQGSSTDTQYF. The CDR3 coding sequence is TGTGCCAGCAGTTCACAGGGGTCTAGCACAGATACGCAGTATTTT.

This clone was observed many times. Written as DNA, the CDR3 is TGCGCCAGCAGCCAAGATCACAGGTCCGAATTATATTTT. It translates to CASSQDHRSELYF. The rearrangement joins TRBV4-1 to TRBJ1-3, with TRBD1 as a possible D gene (5 bases). CDR3 length: 13 residues. CDR1 and CDR2 from the germline V gene are MGHRA and YSYEKL. The V gene lost 0 bases and the J gene lost 14 bases, with 14 bases spanning the gap.

This clone came up a few times. This sequence joins TRBV2 and TRBJ1-2; D is unclear. Trimming left V 1 base short and J 4 bases short, with 7 bases between. The V gene's germline CDR1 is SNHLY and CDR2 FYNNEI. The CDR3 contains 13 residues. The CDR3 DNA reads TGTGCCAGCAGTGAAGGGACGGGCTATGGCTACACCTTC. Translation gives CASSEGTGYGYTF.

The J gene is TRBJ2-1, the V gene TRBV5-1, with TRBD2 as a possible D gene (6 bases). Germline loops: CDR1 SGHRS, CDR2 YFSETQ. The CDR3 has 15 residues. Trimming removed 4 bases at V and 4 bases at J, with 15 bases between. In nucleotides, the CDR3 is TGCGCCAGCAGCGATGGGTGGGGACTGTACAATGAGCAGTTCTTC. It is translated as CASSDGWGLYNEQFF. Together with reference TRBV5-1 and TRBJ2-1, the CDR3 gives the full variable domain: KAGVTQTPRYLIKTRGQQVTLSCSPISGHRSVSWYQQTPGQGLQFLFEYFSETQRNKGNFPGRFSGRQFSNSRSEMNVSTLELGDSALYLCASSDGWGLYNEQFFGPGTRLTVL.

The chain employs TRBV27 and TRBJ2-1, with D uncertain. This CDR3 has 14 amino acids. V dropped 6 bases and J dropped 0 bases, with 9 bases sitting between them. Germline values: CDR1 MNHEY, CDR2 SMNVEV (reference sequence). CDR3 sequence reads: CASRTESSYNEQFF. CDR3 DNA sequence: TGTGCCAGCAGGACGGAGAGCTCCTACAATGAGCAGTTCTTC.